This is a list of T cell receptor beta chains from one sample in a study of early stage breast cancer tumors. Here immunoSEQ multiplex PCR was the method, and the copy in TCRdb shows in-frame clones only, minus some. The table has around 25,000 clones, roughly 64% seen once. The sequenced sample consisted of breast tumor tissue. Receptors were obtained from a person aged 55 to 70 with breast cancer. The CDR3 runs from the conserved cysteine through the conserved F or W. Fields, in order: V gene, clone size, J gene, D gene, CDR3 protein, CDR3 DNA. A D gene is named only where the DNA matches it firmly. Size is omitted from some rows. Given values are once, few, many or a class for expanded clones.

v_gene: TRBV6-5; abundance: .; j_gene: TRBJ2-5; d_gene: .; CDR3aa: CASSYSTLQETQYF; CDR3nt: TGTGCCAGCAGTTACTCGACCTTACAGGAGACCCAGTACTTC
v_gene: TRBV2; abundance: few; j_gene: TRBJ2-7; d_gene: .; CDR3aa: CASSESFRQGGEQYF; CDR3nt: TGTGCCAGCAGTGAGAGTTTCCGTCAAGGGGGCGAGCAGTACTTC
v_gene: TRBV27; abundance: .; j_gene: TRBJ2-3; d_gene: TRBD2; CDR3aa: CASSGGRSTDTQYF; CDR3nt: TGTGCCAGCTCGGGCGGGAGGAGCACAGATACGCAGTATTTT
v_gene: TRBV19; abundance: .; j_gene: TRBJ1-4; d_gene: .; CDR3aa: CASTAVGRAAANEKLFF; CDR3nt: TGTGCCAGTACCGCGGTGGGCAGGGCCGCCGCTAATGAAAAACTGTTTTTT
v_gene: TRBV7-2; abundance: .; j_gene: TRBJ1-4; d_gene: .; CDR3aa: CASAPYNEKLFF; CDR3nt: TGTGCCAGCGCTCCCTATAATGAAAAACTGTTTTTT
v_gene: TRBV18; abundance: .; j_gene: TRBJ1-2; d_gene: .; CDR3aa: CASSDGSSYGYTF; CDR3nt: TGTGCCAGCTCAGACGGGTCGTCGTATGGCTACACCTTC
v_gene: TRBV18; abundance: few; j_gene: TRBJ2-7; d_gene: .; CDR3aa: CASSPTAYEQYF; CDR3nt: TGTGCCAGCTCGCCGACAGCTTACGAGCAGTACTTC
v_gene: TRBV2; abundance: .; j_gene: TRBJ1-4; d_gene: TRBD1; CDR3aa: CASREQGAVYEKLFF; CDR3nt: TGTGCCAGCAGAGAACAGGGGGCGGTTTATGAAAAACTGTTTTTT
v_gene: TRBV5-1; abundance: .; j_gene: TRBJ1-3; d_gene: .; CDR3aa: CASSPLGVTGNTIYF; CDR3nt: TGCGCCAGCAGCCCCCTGGGAGTCACCGGAAACACCATATATTTT
v_gene: TRBV5-1; abundance: .; j_gene: TRBJ2-5; d_gene: TRBD1; CDR3aa: CASSSSYTGERETQYF; CDR3nt: TGCGCCAGCAGCTCATCCTACACAGGGGAACGGGAGACCCAGTACTTC
v_gene: TRBV9; abundance: .; j_gene: TRBJ2-3; d_gene: TRBD2; CDR3aa: CASSSVLAGGSTDTQYF; CDR3nt: TGTGCCAGCAGCTCGGTGCTAGCGGGAGGAAGCACAGATACGCAGTATTTT
v_gene: TRBV5-6; abundance: few; j_gene: TRBJ1-1; d_gene: .; CDR3aa: CASSLARGLTEAFF; CDR3nt: TGTGCCAGCAGCTTGGCCCGTGGGCTCACTGAAGCTTTCTTT
v_gene: TRBV4-2; abundance: .; j_gene: TRBJ2-1; d_gene: TRBD2; CDR3aa: CASSQEKAQAGSSYNEQFF; CDR3nt: TGTGCCAGCAGCCAAGAAAAAGCCCAAGCGGGGAGCTCCTACAATGAGCAGTTCTTC
v_gene: TRBV4-1; abundance: .; j_gene: TRBJ1-5; d_gene: TRBD1; CDR3aa: CASSQELGGTGMVREPQHF; CDR3nt: TGCGCCAGCAGCCAAGAGCTTGGAGGGACAGGGATGGTTCGGGAGCCCCAGCATTTT
v_gene: TRBV6-1; abundance: .; j_gene: TRBJ2-5; d_gene: TRBD2; CDR3aa: CASSGVAGGSGETQYF; CDR3nt: TGTGCCAGCAGTGGGGTAGCGGGAGGGTCGGGGGAGACCCAGTACTTC
v_gene: TRBV7-2; abundance: .; j_gene: TRBJ2-1; d_gene: .; CDR3aa: CASRGLGEEEQFF; CDR3nt: TGTGCCAGCAGGGGACTGGGGGAAGAAGAGCAGTTCTTC
v_gene: TRBV19; abundance: .; j_gene: TRBJ2-1; d_gene: TRBD2; CDR3aa: CASSPREATYNEQFF; CDR3nt: TGTGCCAGTAGTCCTCGGGAGGCCACCTACAATGAGCAGTTCTTC
v_gene: TRBV30; abundance: .; j_gene: TRBJ2-7; d_gene: .; CDR3aa: CAWSRGFEDYEQYF; CDR3nt: TGTGCCTGGTCGAGGGGGTTCGAGGACTACGAGCAGTACTTC
v_gene: TRBV19; abundance: once; j_gene: TRBJ1-3; d_gene: .; CDR3aa: CASSTLRGISGNTIYF; CDR3nt: TGTGCCAGTAGTACCCTCCGCGGAATTTCTGGAAACACCATATATTTT
v_gene: TRBV14; abundance: .; j_gene: TRBJ1-5; d_gene: TRBD1; CDR3aa: CASSQRQQGADNQPQHF; CDR3nt: TGTGCCAGCAGCCAACGCCAACAGGGGGCAGACAATCAGCCCCAGCATTTT
v_gene: TRBV23-1; abundance: .; j_gene: TRBJ2-3; d_gene: TRBD2; CDR3aa: CASVSGGNTDTQYF; CDR3nt: TGCGCCAGCGTGAGCGGGGGAAACACAGATACGCAGTATTTT
v_gene: TRBV28; abundance: .; j_gene: TRBJ2-7; d_gene: TRBD1; CDR3aa: CASSLWAGGKFQQYF; CDR3nt: TGTGCCAGCAGTTTATGGGCAGGGGGCAAATTTCAGCAGTACTTC
v_gene: TRBV2; abundance: .; j_gene: TRBJ2-7; d_gene: .; CDR3aa: CASTKRGSSEQYF; CDR3nt: TGTGCCAGCACCAAAAGGGGTAGCAGCGAGCAGTACTTC
v_gene: TRBV13; abundance: few; j_gene: TRBJ1-2; d_gene: TRBD1; CDR3aa: CASSLEQGYYGYTF; CDR3nt: TGTGCCAGCAGCTTAGAACAGGGGTACTATGGCTACACCTTC
v_gene: TRBV15; abundance: .; j_gene: TRBJ1-4; d_gene: TRBD1; CDR3aa: CATSRVKTGVGEKLFF; CDR3nt: TGTGCCACCAGCAGAGTTAAGACAGGGGTTGGTGAAAAACTGTTTTTT
v_gene: TRBV6-1; abundance: .; j_gene: TRBJ2-7; d_gene: TRBD2; CDR3aa: CASSGWTSAAYEQYF; CDR3nt: TGTGCCAGCAGTGGGTGGACTAGCGCAGCCTACGAGCAGTACTTC
v_gene: TRBV7-6; abundance: .; j_gene: TRBJ2-2; d_gene: TRBD2; CDR3aa: CASSLAMGGSANTGELFF; CDR3nt: TGTGCCAGCAGCTTGGCCATGGGAGGGTCCGCGAACACCGGGGAGCTGTTTTTT
v_gene: TRBV27; abundance: once; j_gene: TRBJ2-1; d_gene: .; CDR3aa: CASSLKAGSSSYNEQFF; CDR3nt: TGTGCCAGCAGTCTAAAAGCGGGCAGTAGCTCCTACAATGAGCAGTTCTTC
v_gene: TRBV11-3; abundance: once; j_gene: TRBJ1-1; d_gene: .; CDR3aa: CASSLGLTEAFF; CDR3nt: TGTGCCAGCAGCTTAGGTCTCACTGAAGCTTTCTTT
v_gene: TRBV11-3; abundance: .; j_gene: TRBJ1-4; d_gene: TRBD1; CDR3aa: CASSAGQGAVDEKLFF; CDR3nt: TGTGCCAGCAGCGCCGGACAGGGGGCGGTGGATGAAAAACTGTTTTTT
v_gene: TRBV7-9; abundance: .; j_gene: TRBJ2-7; d_gene: .; CDR3aa: CASSLETGEDEQYF; CDR3nt: TGTGCCAGCAGCTTAGAAACGGGGGAGGACGAGCAGTACTTC
v_gene: TRBV11-2; abundance: .; j_gene: TRBJ2-1; d_gene: TRBD2; CDR3aa: CASSTQQTSGAYNEQFF; CDR3nt: TGTGCCAGCAGCACCCAACAGACTAGCGGGGCATACAATGAGCAGTTCTTC